One sample yielded the 5 T cell receptor beta chains listed below, sequenced in a study of OX40 agonist ivuxolimab in advanced cancers. Using immunoSEQ multiplex PCR, the repertoire was profiled, and TCRdb retains in-frame clones only, with some absent. Of around 63,000 clones in the sample, approximately 90% were seen once. The sequenced sample was CD4+ or CD8+ T cells sorted from blood, obtained in a trial of the OX40 agonist ivuxolimab. These receptors were taken from an adult with an advanced solid tumor such as melanoma, head and neck, liver or kidney cancer.

The rearrangement uses TRBV5-1 and TRBJ2-3; no firm D call. With 4 bases removed from V and 2 bases from J, the gap between germline ends came to 5 bases. Germline loops: CDR1 SGHRS, CDR2 YFSETQ. The CDR3 loop spans 12 amino acids. CDR3 loop: CASSPNTDTQYF. Written as DNA, the CDR3 is TGCGCCAGCAGCCCCAACACAGATACGCAGTATTTT.

The chain employs TRBV6-5 and TRBJ2-7, with 13 bases matching TRBD2. Germline V CDR1 and CDR2: MNHEY, SVGAGI. The trim removed 5 bases at V and 9 bases at J, leaving 7 bases unmatched. This CDR3 is built from 14 residues. The CDR3 DNA reads TGTGCCAGCAGTCCTGGACTAGCGGGAGTTCGGCAGTACTTC. Protein sequence: CASSPGLAGVRQYF.

The chain combines TRBV6-4 with TRBJ1-1; the D is unclear. Germline V gene data show CDR1 as MRHNA and CDR2 as SNTAGT. This CDR3 region has 14 residues. The V end lost 3 bases, the J end lost 0 bases, and 8 bases lay between the germline ends. The CDR3 loop reads CASSEWGMNTEAFF. In DNA form, the CDR3 reads TGTGCCAGCAGTGAATGGGGTATGAACACTGAAGCTTTCTTT.

The chain joins TRBV7-6 to TRBJ2-1, with D possibly being TRBD2 (5 bases). The CDR3 totals 14 residues. Germline assignment: CDR1 SGHVS and CDR2 FNYEAQ. V was cut by 3 bases and J by 8 bases, with 14 bases left in between. The CDR3 region is CASSLSGSVYEQFF. The CDR3, as DNA: TGTGCCAGCAGCTTGTCGGGAAGTGTGTATGAGCAGTTCTTC.

The chain recombines TRBV15 with TRBJ2-1; 7 nucleotides agree with TRBD1. From germline, CDR1 is LNHNV and CDR2 YYDKDF (reference sequence). This CDR3 region has 16 residues. V was clipped by 0 bases and J by 4 bases; unmatched bases: 6. CDR3 protein: CATSRDLGQAYNEQFF. CDR3 in DNA: TGTGCCACCAGCAGAGACCTAGGACAGGCTTACAATGAGCAGTTCTTC.